The sequence of this T cell receptor beta chain was determined in a study of vaccination effects on CD4 cells after COVID-19. On the study more broadly: The median interval between the second dose and post-vaccine sampling was 72 days. Study-level results: Nearly all vaccine-induced clones in healthy recipients recognized only SARS-CoV-2.

To note about this clone: Antigen: not known.

Clones were sequenced by immunoSEQ multiplex PCR, and TCRdb holds only the in-frame ones, with some missing. This sample carries 25,000 to 35,000 clones, 60% to 75% of them seen once, and the ten largest clones take 17%. Antigen-specific CD4+ T cell clonotypes were called by their expansion after viral peptide-pool culture in ViraFEST. The culture ran for around 10 days before CD4+ T cells were isolated. Everyone in the study got two shots of either the BNT162b2 or mRNA-1273 vaccine. Each vaccine recipient was nucleocapsid antibody negative and had no prior SARS-CoV-2 infection. The researchers cultured some 1.9 million PBMC per well with 7.5 to 10 IU/ml IL-2 and 9.5 to 10 ug/ml peptides. The CDR3 has 17 residues. Trimming took 3 bases from V and 1 from J, leaving 20 bases between them. Germline lookup yields CDR1 SQVTM and CDR2 ANQGSEA.

J is TRBJ2-3 and V is TRBV29-1, with D perhaps TRBD1 (5 bases). The origin of this receptor is a human donor who received a COVID-19 vaccine. The material was CD4+ T cells from PBMCs cultured with HCoV-OC43 spike peptides, obtained after COVID-19 vaccination. Stated subset: HCoV-OC43 spike overlapping peptide pool stimulation. In DNA, the CDR3 is TGCAGCGTTGAGCAGGGATTCGGAAGGGGCGGCACAGATACGCAGTATTTT. It encodes CSVEQGFGRGGTDTQYF.